This T cell receptor beta chain originates from a study of cytomegalovirus exposure and HLA in healthy donors. CDR1 and CDR2 from the germline V gene are KGHSH and LQKENI. V shed 2 bases and J shed 1 base, with 12 bases lying between them. CDR3 length: 16 residues. The PCR employed 60 Vbeta primers together with 13 Jbeta primers. Method: immunoSEQ multiplex PCR; TCRdb's copy keeps in-frame clones and lacks some. The sample lists 170,000 or so clones; over 75% were seen once. General study findings and limits: A reported reduction in N-insertions relative to the roughly 710-donor mean was seen in an Asian-associated ancestry cluster in a later analysis.

Concerning this clone: What it binds is unknown.

The sequenced material came from PBMCs. The J gene is TRBJ2-1, the V gene TRBV18, with D unclear. This TCR was sampled from a woman aged 30 to 39 in good health and CMV-seronegative. Written as DNA, the CDR3 is TGTGCCAGCTCACCAAAGGTAGAGGAGTCCTACAATGAGCAGTTCTTC. The encoded protein is CASSPKVEESYNEQFF.